This TCR beta chain was profiled in a study of shared clonotypes between healthy human individuals. CD45RO-negative CD8 cells positively selected for CCR7 made up the naive population, which excluded terminally differentiated effector memory CD45RA+ cells. Here immunoSEQ multiplex PCR was the method, and the copy in TCRdb shows in-frame clones only, minus some. The repertoire holds about 2,100,000 clones, with 93% as singletons. Germline V gene sequence: CDR1 SEHNR, CDR2 FQNEAQ (reference sequence). This CDR3 contains 15 residues. The ends lost 5 bases at V and 2 bases at J; junction bases unmatched: 7.

The sample was naive CD8+ T cells from PBMCs. The rearrangement uses TRBV7-9 and TRBJ2-3; TRBD2 matches 7 bases. The TCR was taken from a young man in good health. Some clones in this sample may be carry-over from other donors' samples. CDR3 coding DNA: TGTGCCAGCAGCCGGTGGCAGCGGGACACAGATACGCAGTATTTT. Translating gives CASSRWQRDTDTQYF.